This T cell receptor (beta chain) was identified during a study of tumor and adjacent non-tumor tissue in lung cancer. Study as a whole: Around 4 million productive TCRbeta reads were obtained per sample on average. Points from the study as a whole: Significantly higher TCR diversity was found in tumor than normal lung.

There are 17 residues in the CDR3. Per germline, CDR1 MNHEY and CDR2 SVGAGI. Trimming cost V 0 bases and J 0 bases, with 12 bases left between them. TCRbeta libraries were built with three rounds of nested PCR, modified from ARM-PCR. From the multiplex PCR reads, TCRdb called clonotypes with MiXCR, one entry per CDR3 protein. The table includes approximately 120,000 distinct CDR3 sequences, around 80% detected once. No cell sorting was done before RNA was extracted from the tissue. Comment on this clonotype: Its specificity is unknown. A much larger clone lies a single base off, so this may be a read error.

The source of this sequence is a woman between 55 and 75 years old with non-small cell lung cancer. The V gene is TRBV6-5, the J gene TRBJ1-3, with D unresolved. The sequenced sample consisted of lung tumor tissue. For the CDR3, the DNA is TGTGCCAGCAGTTACTCCCCGGGGTGGACCTCTGGAAACACCATATATTTT. It encodes CASSYSPGWTSGNTIYF.